The clone carrying this T cell receptor beta chain was picked up a small number of times. Its specificity is unknown. The data originate from a study of T cells after yellow fever vaccination. On the study more broadly: Preparation of fractions with low cell numbers was performed using SMART-Seq v4 Ultra Low Input.

The study's findings and limits: A limited proportion of clonotypes was detected within both the CD4 and CD8 compartments. A weaker but faster secondary response was observed, peaking on day 5 versus 15. Most primary-vaccination clones reappeared after the booster (about 97% CD4, roughly 88% CD8).

V lost 8 bases, J lost 4 bases, and 8 bases lay in between. The germline CDR1 and CDR2 sequences are MGHDK and SYGVNS. This CDR3 has 11 amino acids. From the 5' RACE reads, TCRdb called clonotypes with MiXCR, one entry per CDR3 protein. The sample contains a few hundred thousand distinct CDR3 sequences, less than 20% of which appear only once. This clonotype originated in a man between 18 and 29 years old who received the YFV17D yellow fever vaccine. The input for sequencing was PBMCs, taken about 5 days after the first yellow fever vaccination. The genes are TRBV25-1 and TRBJ2-5; D remains ambiguous. The CDR3 protein is CASFEAETQYF. The CDR3 DNA is TGTGCCAGCTTCGAAGCAGAGACCCAGTACTTC.